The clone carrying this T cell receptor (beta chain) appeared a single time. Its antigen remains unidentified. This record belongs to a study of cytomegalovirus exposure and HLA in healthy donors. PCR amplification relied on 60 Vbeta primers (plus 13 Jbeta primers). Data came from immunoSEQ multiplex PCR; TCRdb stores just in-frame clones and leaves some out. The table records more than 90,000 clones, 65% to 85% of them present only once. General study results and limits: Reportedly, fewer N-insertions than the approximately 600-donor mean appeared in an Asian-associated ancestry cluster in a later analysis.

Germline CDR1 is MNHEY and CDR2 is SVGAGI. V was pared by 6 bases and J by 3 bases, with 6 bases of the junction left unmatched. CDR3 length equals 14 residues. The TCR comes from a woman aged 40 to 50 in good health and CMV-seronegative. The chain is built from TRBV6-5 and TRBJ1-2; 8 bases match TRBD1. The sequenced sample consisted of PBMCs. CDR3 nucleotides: TGTGCCAGCAGCGAACAGGGGGAGCACTATGGCTACACCTTC. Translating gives CASSEQGEHYGYTF.